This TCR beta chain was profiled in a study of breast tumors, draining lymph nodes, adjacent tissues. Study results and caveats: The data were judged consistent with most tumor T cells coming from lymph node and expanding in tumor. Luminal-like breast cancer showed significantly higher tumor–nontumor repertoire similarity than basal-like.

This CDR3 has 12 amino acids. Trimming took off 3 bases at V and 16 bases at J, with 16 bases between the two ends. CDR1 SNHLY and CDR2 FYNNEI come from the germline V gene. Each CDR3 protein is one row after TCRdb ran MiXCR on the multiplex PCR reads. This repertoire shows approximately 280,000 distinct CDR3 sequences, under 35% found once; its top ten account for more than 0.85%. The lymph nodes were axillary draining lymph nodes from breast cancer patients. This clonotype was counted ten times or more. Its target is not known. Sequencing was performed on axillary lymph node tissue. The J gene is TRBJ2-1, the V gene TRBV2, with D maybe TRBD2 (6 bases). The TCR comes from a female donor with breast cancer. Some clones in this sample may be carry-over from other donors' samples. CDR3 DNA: TGTGCCAGCAGTGATACTAGCTTAGGTCTATTCTTC. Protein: CASSDTSLGLFF.